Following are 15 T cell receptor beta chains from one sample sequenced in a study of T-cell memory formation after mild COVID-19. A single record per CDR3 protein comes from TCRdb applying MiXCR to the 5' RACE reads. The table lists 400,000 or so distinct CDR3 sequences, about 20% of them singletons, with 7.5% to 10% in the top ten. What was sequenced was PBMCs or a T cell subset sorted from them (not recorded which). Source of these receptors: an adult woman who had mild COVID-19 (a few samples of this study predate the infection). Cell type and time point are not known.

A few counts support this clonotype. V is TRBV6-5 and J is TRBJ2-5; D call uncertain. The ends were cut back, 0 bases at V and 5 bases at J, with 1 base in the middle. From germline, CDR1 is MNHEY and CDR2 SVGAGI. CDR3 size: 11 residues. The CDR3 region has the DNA TGTGCCAGCAGTTACTCGGAGACCCAGTACTTC. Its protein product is CASSYSETQYF.

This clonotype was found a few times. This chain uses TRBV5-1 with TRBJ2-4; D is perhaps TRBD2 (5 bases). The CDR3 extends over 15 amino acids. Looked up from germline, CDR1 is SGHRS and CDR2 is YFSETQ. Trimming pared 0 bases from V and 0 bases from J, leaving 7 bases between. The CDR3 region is CASSLGTLAKNIQYF. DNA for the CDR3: TGCGCCAGCAGCTTGGGGACTTTAGCCAAAAACATTCAGTACTTC.

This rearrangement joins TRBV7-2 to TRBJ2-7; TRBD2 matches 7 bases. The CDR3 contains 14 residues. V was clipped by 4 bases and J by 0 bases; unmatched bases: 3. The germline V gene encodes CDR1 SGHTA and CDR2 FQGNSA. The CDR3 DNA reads TGTGCCAGCAGCTGGGGGGACTACTCCTACGAGCAGTACTTC. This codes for CASSWGDYSYEQYF. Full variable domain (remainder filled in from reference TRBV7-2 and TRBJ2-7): GAGVSQSPSNKVTEKGKDVELRCDPISGHTALYWYRQSLGQGLEFLIYFQGNSAPDKSGLPSDRFSAERTGGSVSTLTIQRTQQEDSAVYLCASSWGDYSYEQYFGPGTRLTVT.

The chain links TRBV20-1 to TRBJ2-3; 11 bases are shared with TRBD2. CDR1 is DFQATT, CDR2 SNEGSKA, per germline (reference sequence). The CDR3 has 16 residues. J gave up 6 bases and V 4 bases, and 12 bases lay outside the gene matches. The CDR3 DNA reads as TGCAGTGCTATACTAGCGGGGGTGCAGTTAGGGGATACGCAGTATTTT. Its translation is CSAILAGVQLGDTQYF.

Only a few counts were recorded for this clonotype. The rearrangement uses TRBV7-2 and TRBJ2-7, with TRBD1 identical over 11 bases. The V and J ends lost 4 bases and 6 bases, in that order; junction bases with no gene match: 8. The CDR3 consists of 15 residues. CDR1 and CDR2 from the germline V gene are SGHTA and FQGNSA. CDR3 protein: CASSSPGQGGREQYF. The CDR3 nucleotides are TGTGCCAGCAGCTCCCCGGGACAGGGGGGCCGCGAGCAGTACTTC.

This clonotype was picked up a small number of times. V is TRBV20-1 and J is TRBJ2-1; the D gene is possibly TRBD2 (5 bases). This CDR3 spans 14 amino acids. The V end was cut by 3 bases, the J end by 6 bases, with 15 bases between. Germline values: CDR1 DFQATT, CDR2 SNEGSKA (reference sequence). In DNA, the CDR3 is TGCAGTGCTAGGTCGGCGGGCCGGGGCAATGAGCAGTTCTTC. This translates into CSARSAGRGNEQFF.

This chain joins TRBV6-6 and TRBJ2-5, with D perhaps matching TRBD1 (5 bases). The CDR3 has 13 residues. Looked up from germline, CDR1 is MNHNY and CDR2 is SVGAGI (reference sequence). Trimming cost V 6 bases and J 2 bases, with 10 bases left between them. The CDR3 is CASSTTEQETQYF. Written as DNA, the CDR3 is TGTGCCAGCAGCACGACAGAGCAAGAGACCCAGTACTTC.

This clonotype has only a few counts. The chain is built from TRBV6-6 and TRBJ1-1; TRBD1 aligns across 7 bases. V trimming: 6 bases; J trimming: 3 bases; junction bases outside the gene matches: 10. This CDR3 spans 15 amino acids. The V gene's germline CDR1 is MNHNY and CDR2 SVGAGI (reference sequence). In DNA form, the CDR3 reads TGTGCCAGCAGCAACGCCGGGACAGCCCACACTGAAGCTTTCTTT. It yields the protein CASSNAGTAHTEAFF.

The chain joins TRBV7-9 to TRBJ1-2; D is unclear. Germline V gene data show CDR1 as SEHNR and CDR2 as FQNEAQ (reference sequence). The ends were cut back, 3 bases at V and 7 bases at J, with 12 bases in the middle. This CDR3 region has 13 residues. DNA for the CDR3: TGTGCCAGCAGCTTCGATGTGGGCGGTGGCTACACCTTC. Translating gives CASSFDVGGGYTF.

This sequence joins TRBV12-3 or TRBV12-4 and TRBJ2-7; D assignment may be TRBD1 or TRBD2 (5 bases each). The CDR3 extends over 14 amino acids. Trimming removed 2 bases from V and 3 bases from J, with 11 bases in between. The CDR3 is CASSLRDGNYEQYF. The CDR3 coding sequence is TGTGCCAGCAGTTTACGGGACGGAAACTACGAGCAGTACTTC.

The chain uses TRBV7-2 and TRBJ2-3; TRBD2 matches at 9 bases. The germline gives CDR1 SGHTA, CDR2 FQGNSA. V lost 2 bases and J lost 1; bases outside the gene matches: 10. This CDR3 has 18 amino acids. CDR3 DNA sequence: TGTGCCAGCAGCTTAAGAGCGGGAGGCTTCCGGGGCACAGATACGCAGTATTTT. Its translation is CASSLRAGGFRGTDTQYF. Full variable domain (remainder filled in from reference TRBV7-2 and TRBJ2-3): GAGVSQSPSNKVTEKGKDVELRCDPISGHTALYWYRQSLGQGLEFLIYFQGNSAPDKSGLPSDRFSAERTGGSVSTLTIQRTQQEDSAVYLCASSLRAGGFRGTDTQYFGPGTRLTVL.

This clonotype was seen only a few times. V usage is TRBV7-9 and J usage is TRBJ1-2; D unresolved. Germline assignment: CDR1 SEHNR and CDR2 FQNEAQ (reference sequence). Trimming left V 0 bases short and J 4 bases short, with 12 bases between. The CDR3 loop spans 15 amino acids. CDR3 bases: TGTGCCAGCAGCTTAGCTCGCAGTCTCTTCTATGGCTACACCTTC. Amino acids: CASSLARSLFYGYTF.

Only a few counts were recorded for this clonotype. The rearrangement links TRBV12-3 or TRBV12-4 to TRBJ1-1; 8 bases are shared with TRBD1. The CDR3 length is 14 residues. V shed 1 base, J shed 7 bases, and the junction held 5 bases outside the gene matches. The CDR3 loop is CASSLGQGMGEAFF. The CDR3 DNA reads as TGTGCCAGCAGTTTAGGACAGGGGATGGGTGAAGCTTTCTTT.

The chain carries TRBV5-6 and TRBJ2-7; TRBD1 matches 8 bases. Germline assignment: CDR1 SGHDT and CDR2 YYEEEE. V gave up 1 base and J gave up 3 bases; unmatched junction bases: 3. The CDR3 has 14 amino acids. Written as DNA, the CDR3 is TGTGCCAGCAGCTTGTGGACAGGGCTCTACGAGCAGTACTTC. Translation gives CASSLWTGLYEQYF.

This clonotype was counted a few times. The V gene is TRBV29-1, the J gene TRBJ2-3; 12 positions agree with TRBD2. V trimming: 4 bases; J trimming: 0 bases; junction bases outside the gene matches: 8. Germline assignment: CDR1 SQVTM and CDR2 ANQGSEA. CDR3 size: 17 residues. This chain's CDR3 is CSVGGTSGLPSTDTQYF. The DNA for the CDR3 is TGCAGCGTTGGCGGGACTAGCGGGCTTCCTAGCACAGATACGCAGTATTTT.